The entry that follows covers one T cell receptor beta chain sequence. Sequencing was performed with immunoSEQ multiplex PCR; in TCRdb, only in-frame clones are kept and a portion is missing. The sample carries 20,000 to 25,000 clones, just over 90% recorded once. This sample is part of a study of a mutant IDH1 vaccine in newly diagnosed glioma. Time point indicated: baseline, week 1 (first vaccination visit). Treatment described: pre-vaccination baseline after standard-of-care therapy. The CDR3 is 15 amino acids. Deletions cut 3 bases from V and 2 bases from J, with 12 bases between. Germline V gives CDR1 SGHNT, CDR2 YYREEE (reference sequence).

This sequence joins TRBV5-4 and TRBJ2-4; no clear D. This sequence was found in a man aged 40-50 years with glioma. The source material was PBMCs, sampled from a glioma patient treated with radiotherapy, temozolomide or both. In DNA, the CDR3 is TGTGCCAGCAGCTCACAGTATCTCTCCAAAAACATTCAGTACTTC. It specifies CASSSQYLSKNIQYF. The full variable domain, with the rest looked up from reference TRBV5-4 and TRBJ2-4, is ETGVTQSPTHLIKTRGQQVTLRCSSQSGHNTVSWYQQALGQGPQFIFQYYREEENGRGNFPPRFSGLQFPNYSSELNVNALELDDSALYLCASSSQYLSKNIQYFGAGTRLSVL.